Detailed here is one TCR beta chain. Its binding antigen is unknown. Qualities for individual bases were not recorded, and no much larger clone is one base off. Total RNA and DNA were co-extracted from around 20-30 mg of bulk tissue with the AllPrep DNA/RNA mini kit, without cell sorting. Between late 2015 and March 2016, about 5 patients in China with histopathologically diagnosed primary liver carcinoma had surgical resection. At the time of sampling, the patients were treatment-naive and had chronic HBV infection. Each fresh piece of tumor and adjacent tissue was cut in two, with one half stored in RNAlater at -80 degrees C and the other half sent for histology. From the cysteine through the phenylalanine, the CDR3 covers 13 amino acids. The only DNA kept is the CDR3, 39 bases in frame from the first base. V sheds 5 bases and J sheds 15 bases, leaving 20 bases between their ends. According to the germline V gene (reference sequence), CDR1 reads SGHAT and CDR2 reads FQDESV.

This entry belongs to a study of tumor-infiltrating lymphocytes in primary liver carcinoma (dated by TCRdb to about 2017). At the level of the whole study: Hepatocellular carcinoma (four) or combined HCC and intrahepatic cholangiocarcinoma (one) was present in the five patients, who were three men and two women aged 30 to 69 years. The five patients had tumors staged T1-T3 N0M0, with maximum diameters ranging from about 4 to 10 cm. Each sample produced about 3.65 to 8 million productive TCRbeta reads, and read depth showed no significant difference between tissue types. TCRbeta repertoire sequencing, expression microarrays and whole-exome sequencing were combined in the study across five regions of each liver tumor, with adjacent normal tissue and blood also included. A total of about 35 specimens from 5 patients went through TCRbeta repertoire sequencing, namely 25 tumor regions, 5 adjacent noncancerous liver tissues and 5 peripheral blood samples. High reproducibility was observed for the technical replicate repertoires, with mean shared-clone rates approximately 0.9 and correlation coefficients above 0.95. The study at large found these results: Because sequencing covered only the TCR beta chain and unpaired alpha chains were not captured, true repertoire diversity is likely underestimated. Repertoire overlap was higher between tumor regions (mean roughly 36%) than tumor-adjacent (around 17%) or tumor-blood (14%) pairs, consistent with antigen-driven expansion. Comparison of CD4+ and CD8+ T cell repertoires was precluded by the use of bulk unsorted samples. Compared with blood, tumors had a significantly larger share of the repertoire taken up by the top 250 clones (p = 0.039). Only 4 to 6 patients were included in the study, and the authors note that the findings should be validated in a larger study.

TCRbeta-specific cDNA was reverse-transcribed from 500 ng total RNA using a constant-region primer and ProtoScript II reverse transcriptase. Construction of the TCRbeta libraries relied on three nested rounds of multiplex PCR, following a slightly modified ARM-PCR procedure. Each of the first two PCR rounds ran for 10 cycles and used multiplex TRBV1-TRBV30 forward primers together with a Cbeta reverse primer. Sample barcodes and Illumina adapters were added in a final 25-cycle PCR using Deep VentR polymerase. Amplicons of 200-500 bp were gel-purified with a QIAquick gel extraction kit before sequencing. An Illumina HiSeq 2500 was used to sequence the TCRbeta amplicons, generating 250-bp paired-end reads. The paper's data handling went like this. Trimmomatic v0.33 was used to quality-trim the reads, and FLASH v1.2.11 was used to merge paired reads so that full CDR3 sequences could be recovered. V, D and J germline segments were assigned to the rearranged TCRbeta sequences using MiGEC v1.2.1b. VDJtools v1.0.0 computed clonotype statistics and Shannon-Wiener diversity indices. Except for diversity analysis, only each sample's 250 most abundant clonotypes were used in subsequent analyses to reduce sampling bias. In TCRdb, the public reads were trimmed at Q25 with fastp and aligned with MiXCR, with productive beta chains retained. Each entry is one CDR3 protein sequence, shown with its most common DNA and genes. The V and J calls shown here were made by TCRdb, not taken from the authors' results. This sample has fewer than 85,000 distinct CDR3 sequences in its table, and approximately 69% of those were observed once. The top ten clones comprise approximately 26% of the sample.

This clonotype was sampled from a man in his forties with primary liver carcinoma and hepatitis B virus infection. Material for sequencing was tumor-adjacent normal liver tissue. The chain uses TRBV11-1 and TRBJ2-1, with the D gene not clear enough to name. CDR3 protein: CASSVGLNNELFF. At the DNA level, the sequence is TGTGCCAGCAGCGTTGGCCTGAACAATGAACTGTTCTTC.